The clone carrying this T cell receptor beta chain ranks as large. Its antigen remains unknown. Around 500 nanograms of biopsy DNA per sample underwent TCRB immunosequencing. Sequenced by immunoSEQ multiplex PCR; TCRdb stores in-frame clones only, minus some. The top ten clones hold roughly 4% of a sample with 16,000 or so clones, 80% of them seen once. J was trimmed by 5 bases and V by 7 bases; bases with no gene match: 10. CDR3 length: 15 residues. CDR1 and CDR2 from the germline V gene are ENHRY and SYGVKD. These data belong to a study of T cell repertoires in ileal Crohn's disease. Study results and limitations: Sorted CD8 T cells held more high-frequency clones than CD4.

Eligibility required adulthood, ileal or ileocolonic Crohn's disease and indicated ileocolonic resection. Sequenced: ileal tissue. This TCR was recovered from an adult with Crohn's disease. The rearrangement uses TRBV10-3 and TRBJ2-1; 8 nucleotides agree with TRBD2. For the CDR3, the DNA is TGTGCCATCAACCGAGGAACTAGCGGAAACAATGAGCAGTTCTTC. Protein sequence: CAINRGTSGNNEQFF.